Below, one TCR beta chain is given with its context. The identical CDR3 is also encoded by other nucleotide sequences in the sample. Terminally differentiated effector memory CD45RA+ cells were excluded by CCR7 positive selection of CD45RO-negative cells. The data stem from a study of shared clonotypes between healthy human individuals. The authors' processing: Junction-only sequences without quality scores were provided by ImmunoSEQ, so filtering was different. TCRdb's table, derived via immunoSEQ multiplex PCR, lists solely in-frame clones and lacks some. The DNA gave D and trimming, while V, J and clone size come from that table. The sample carries millions of clones, about 93% recorded once. Germline-derived CDR1 and CDR2 are MNHEY and SMNVEV (reference sequence). The CDR3 is 14 amino acids. V lost 5 bases to trimming and J lost 2 bases, with 10 bases between them.

This sequence originates from a man aged 18-30 years in good health. Some clones in this sample may be carry-over from other donors' samples. The source material was naive CD8+ T cells from PBMCs. The chain carries TRBV27 and TRBJ1-5; TRBD1 might be the D (6 bases). CDR3 DNA sequence: TGTGCCAGCAGTAACCGACAGGGCAATCAGCCCCAGCATTTT. Translation gives CASSNRQGNQPQHF.